This T cell receptor (beta chain) was profiled in a study of beta chain features in type 1 diabetes. The whole isolated RNA underwent reverse transcription, so sequencing captured expressed TCRB transcripts. The assay was immunoSEQ multiplex PCR, and TCRdb's table has in-frame clones only and misses some. Here the sample spans about 180,000 clones, 10% to 15% being singletons. This clone appeared a few times. Antigen specificity is unknown. Blood was collected once per donor into heparin, averaging about 116 mL. The study's findings and limits: Over-representation of high TCR-expressing cells was a possible consequence of cDNA sequencing. There were fewer insertions and more deletions at the VDJ junctions of type 1 diabetes patients. Any HLA-type effect on TCRB rearrangement remained unresolved here.

After removal of 4 bases from V and 1 base from J, the junction contained 6 bases not matched to a gene. The CDR3 length is 15 residues. The germline V gene encodes CDR1 SGDLS and CDR2 YYNGEE. This chain links TRBV9 with TRBJ2-7; 9 bases fit TRBD2. The specimen was central memory CD4+ T cells from blood. This clonotype was obtained from a woman aged 18 to 35 in good health. Here the CDR3 DNA reads TGTGCCAGCAGCCCCGTGGGACTAGCATCCTACGAGCAGTACTTC. Its translation is CASSPVGLASYEQYF.